The rows below give T cell receptor beta chains drawn from one sample of a study of neurological immune-mediated disorders. TCRdb itself ran the 5' RACE reads through MiXCR, one entry per CDR3 protein. The repertoire has roughly 100,000 distinct CDR3 sequences, 3.5% of them found once; the top ten carry 5% to 6.5%. Sequencing input: PBMCs. These receptors were collected from a woman younger than 35 with multiple sclerosis. CDR3s include the opening cysteine and the closing phenylalanine or tryptophan. Fields, in order: V gene, clone size, J gene, D gene, CDR3 DNA, CDR3 protein. A D gene is named only where the DNA matches it firmly. A clone size is listed for some rows: how often the clone was seen (once, few, many), or a class if it is expanded.

v_call: TRBV15; clone_size: many; j_call: TRBJ2-1; d_call: NA; cdr3_nt: TGTGCCACCAGTAGCGTTAGGGACAATGAGCAGTTCTTC; cdr3_aa: CATSSVRDNEQFF
v_call: TRBV7-6; clone_size: many; j_call: TRBJ1-2; d_call: NA; cdr3_nt: TGTGCCAGCAGCCCCCCCGGGACACGTCGTTTCTATGGCTACACCTTC; cdr3_aa: CASSPPGTRRFYGYTF
v_call: TRBV28; clone_size: NA; j_call: TRBJ2-1; d_call: TRBD2; cdr3_nt: TGTGCCAGCAGTACGGGACTAGCGGGAGATGAGCAGTTCTTC; cdr3_aa: CASSTGLAGDEQFF
v_call: TRBV6-5; clone_size: many; j_call: TRBJ1-2; d_call: NA; cdr3_nt: TGTGCCAGCAGTTACGAAGGGGTTCGTGGCTACACCTTC; cdr3_aa: CASSYEGVRGYTF
v_call: TRBV20-1; clone_size: many; j_call: TRBJ1-6; d_call: NA; cdr3_nt: NA; cdr3_aa: CSAIVGVGNSTLNF
v_call: TRBV6-2/TRBV6-3; clone_size: many; j_call: TRBJ1-2; d_call: NA; cdr3_nt: TGTGCCAGCAGTTACTCAATCGAACTTCAAGGCTACACCTTC; cdr3_aa: CASSYSIELQGYTF
v_call: TRBV12-3/TRBV12-4; clone_size: many; j_call: TRBJ2-5; d_call: NA; cdr3_nt: TGTGCCAGCACCGGGGGACAAGAGACCCAGTACTTC; cdr3_aa: CASTGGQETQYF
v_call: TRBV5-1; clone_size: many; j_call: TRBJ2-2; d_call: TRBD1; cdr3_nt: TGCGCCAGCAGCCCCAGGGGGTCAGGGCGATCAAACACCGGGGAGCTGTTTTTT; cdr3_aa: CASSPRGSGRSNTGELFF
v_call: TRBV19; clone_size: many; j_call: TRBJ2-6; d_call: NA; cdr3_nt: TGTGCCAGTAGCTCAGGTGGCTCTGGGGCCAACGTCCTGACTTTC; cdr3_aa: CASSSGGSGANVLTF
v_call: TRBV12-3/TRBV12-4; clone_size: many; j_call: TRBJ2-7; d_call: NA; cdr3_nt: TGTGCCAGCGCCAGGGACGGTCCCTACGAGCAGTACTTC; cdr3_aa: CASARDGPYEQYF
v_call: TRBV20-1; clone_size: many; j_call: TRBJ2-3; d_call: TRBD2; cdr3_nt: TGCAGTGCTAGGGGACTAGCGGAGGGCACAGATACGCAGTATTTT; cdr3_aa: CSARGLAEGTDTQYF
v_call: TRBV3-1; clone_size: NA; j_call: TRBJ1-5; d_call: NA; cdr3_nt: TGTGCCAGCAGCCAAGTGAATCAGCCCCAGCATTTT; cdr3_aa: CASSQVNQPQHF
v_call: TRBV6-5; clone_size: few; j_call: TRBJ2-1; d_call: TRBD2; cdr3_nt: TGTGCCAGCAGCCCCGAGCGGGGGGGAGTCGATGAGCAGTTCTTC; cdr3_aa: CASSPERGGVDEQFF
v_call: TRBV19; clone_size: many; j_call: TRBJ2-1; d_call: NA; cdr3_nt: TGTGCCAGTAGTAAGTTCAGTGGGACCTACAATGAGCAGTTCTTC; cdr3_aa: CASSKFSGTYNEQFF
v_call: TRBV3-1; clone_size: many; j_call: TRBJ1-2; d_call: NA; cdr3_nt: TGTGCCAGCAGCCAAGTGACGGCAGTTGGGGGCTACACCTTC; cdr3_aa: CASSQVTAVGGYTF
v_call: TRBV5-1; clone_size: many; j_call: TRBJ2-3; d_call: NA; cdr3_nt: TGCGCCAGCACCCCCACGGGGATTTTTACAGATACGCAGTATTTT; cdr3_aa: CASTPTGIFTDTQYF
v_call: TRBV20-1; clone_size: many; j_call: TRBJ1-5; d_call: NA; cdr3_nt: TGCAGTGCTAGAGGAGGGGTTGGAGATCAGCCCCAGCATTTT; cdr3_aa: CSARGGVGDQPQHF
v_call: TRBV20-1; clone_size: many; j_call: TRBJ1-1; d_call: NA; cdr3_nt: TGCAGTGCCCGACCCCCGGGCACTGAAGCTTTCTTT; cdr3_aa: CSARPPGTEAFF
v_call: TRBV7-9; clone_size: many; j_call: TRBJ2-1; d_call: NA; cdr3_nt: TGTGCCAGCAGCTTTACAAGAGCCTACAATGAGCAGTTCTTC; cdr3_aa: CASSFTRAYNEQFF
v_call: TRBV20-1; clone_size: many; j_call: TRBJ1-6; d_call: NA; cdr3_nt: TGCAGTGCTATACAGCATTCGCATAATTCACCCCTCCACTTT; cdr3_aa: CSAIQHSHNSPLHF
v_call: TRBV20-1; clone_size: many; j_call: TRBJ2-1; d_call: TRBD2; cdr3_nt: TGCAGTGCTAGCGGCGGGAGGCGATGGTTC; cdr3_aa: CSASGGRRWF
v_call: TRBV2; clone_size: many; j_call: TRBJ2-4; d_call: NA; cdr3_nt: TGTGCCAGCAGTTCAGGGGTTGGCATTCAGTACTTC; cdr3_aa: CASSSGVGIQYF
v_call: TRBV5-1; clone_size: many; j_call: TRBJ1-6; d_call: TRBD1; cdr3_nt: TGCGCCAGCAGCTTGGGACAGGGGGGTAATTCACCCCTCCACTTT; cdr3_aa: CASSLGQGGNSPLHF
v_call: TRBV6-6; clone_size: many; j_call: TRBJ2-7; d_call: TRBD1; cdr3_nt: TGTGCCAGCAGACCCGGGACAGGGAGCTCCTACGAGCAGTACTTC; cdr3_aa: CASRPGTGSSYEQYF
v_call: TRBV27; clone_size: many; j_call: TRBJ1-4; d_call: NA; cdr3_nt: TGTGCCAGCAGTTACGGAACGGTTACTAATGAAAAACTGTTTTTT; cdr3_aa: CASSYGTVTNEKLFF
v_call: TRBV20-1; clone_size: many; j_call: TRBJ2-3; d_call: TRBD2; cdr3_nt: TGCAGTGCTAGAGATTCAGCGGGGGACACAGATACGCAGTATTTT; cdr3_aa: CSARDSAGDTDTQYF
v_call: TRBV30; clone_size: many; j_call: TRBJ2-3; d_call: TRBD2; cdr3_nt: TGTGCCTGGAGTGAACCCGGGACTAGAGATACGCAGTATTTT; cdr3_aa: CAWSEPGTRDTQYF
v_call: TRBV5-4; clone_size: many; j_call: TRBJ2-1; d_call: NA; cdr3_nt: TGTGCCAGCAGCTTGGCAACCCGCAATGAGCAGTTCTTC; cdr3_aa: CASSLATRNEQFF
v_call: TRBV5-5; clone_size: many; j_call: TRBJ2-7; d_call: TRBD2; cdr3_nt: TGTGCCAGCAGCCGGACTAGCGGGAGCTGGGAGCAGTACTTC; cdr3_aa: CASSRTSGSWEQYF